Detailed here is one TCR beta chain. What it recognizes is unknown. This sample is part of a study of cytomegalovirus exposure and HLA in healthy donors. Points from the study as a whole: Being productive about 87% or about 30% of the time was typical of most TCR beta V segments in an earlier analysis. A few chains tied to CMV proved CMV antigen-specific in vitro. Most TCR sequences were rare, but some public TCRs occurred in many donors.

PCR primers comprised 60 Vbeta and 13 Jbeta primers. TCRdb's copy holds only in-frame clones and misses some; the assay was immunoSEQ multiplex PCR. The sample has about 200,000 clones; around three quarters are singletons. This CDR3 is built from 14 residues. Germline lookup yields CDR1 SGHNT and CDR2 YYREEE (reference sequence). V was pared by 0 bases and J by 7 bases, with 6 bases of the junction left unmatched. This chain uses TRBV5-4 with TRBJ1-1, with 7 bases that match TRBD1. This clonotype was obtained from a woman aged 25-40 years in good health and CMV-seronegative. The sample was PBMCs. The DNA for the CDR3 is TGTGCCAGCAGCTTGGCAGGGGGGAAAAGTGAAGCTTTCTTT. It is translated as CASSLAGGKSEAFF.